One sample yielded the 10 T cell receptor beta chains listed below, sequenced in a study of T cells in tuberculosis. The data were produced by immunoSEQ multiplex PCR, yet TCRdb's version contains in-frame clones alone and is incomplete. The profile shows tens of thousands of clones, about 96% of them singletons. Sequenced material: PBMCs. The receptors here all came from a donor aged 10-35 years with latent tuberculosis or without tuberculosis infection.

V usage is TRBV11-2 and J usage is TRBJ2-1; D ambiguous. This CDR3 region has 15 residues. Germline values: CDR1 SGHAT, CDR2 FQNNGV. The V and J ends lost 2 bases and 10 bases respectively, with 18 bases between them. CDR3 residues: CASSLNFQQYKEQFF. CDR3 nucleotide sequence: TGTGCCAGCAGCTTAAATTTTCAACAGTATAAAGAGCAGTTCTTC.

This chain joins TRBV18 and TRBJ1-2; D not certain. Germline CDR1 KGHSH, CDR2 LQKENI. The CDR3 totals 13 residues. V lost 2 bases and J lost 2, with 6 bases in between. The CDR3 here is CASSPAGNYGYTF. Here the CDR3 DNA reads TGTGCCAGCTCACCAGCGGGAAACTATGGCTACACCTTC.

V and J are TRBV9 and TRBJ2-1; 9 bases fit TRBD2. The germline V gene encodes CDR1 SGDLS and CDR2 YYNGEE. V lost 4 bases and J lost 8; bases outside the gene matches: 10. The CDR3 covers 15 residues. The DNA for the CDR3 is TGTGCCAGCAGCCCAAGACTAGCGGAGGGGGATGAGCAGTTCTTC. It translates to CASSPRLAEGDEQFF.

This chain joins TRBV6-1 and TRBJ1-5; 11 nucleotides align to TRBD1. This CDR3 region has 15 residues. CDR1 is MNHNS, CDR2 SASEGT, per germline. The V segment lost 3 bases and the J segment 5 bases; nucleotides outside the gene matches: 3. The CDR3 sequence: CASSERDRGYQPQHF. In nucleotides, the CDR3 is TGTGCCAGCAGTGAGAGGGACAGGGGGTATCAGCCCCAGCATTTT.

The chain recombines TRBV6-6 with TRBJ1-5, with D unclear. The V and J ends lost 0 bases and 3 bases respectively, with 9 bases between them. The CDR3 runs to 15 residues. Germline V CDR1 and CDR2: MNHNY, SVGAGI (reference sequence). CDR3 loop: CASSYSIQNNQPQHF. Here the CDR3 DNA reads TGTGCCAGCAGTTACTCGATACAAAACAATCAGCCCCAGCATTTT.

This chain connects TRBV5-1 to TRBJ1-1, with a weak D call TRBD1 (6 bases). The germline CDR1 and CDR2 sequences are SGHRS and YFSETQ. This CDR3 has 15 amino acids. V lost 4 bases and J 1 base, leaving 14 bases between the germline ends. Here the CDR3 DNA reads TGCGCCAGCAGCAAGGGTCAGGGGCCGAACACTGAAGCTTTCTTT. It specifies CASSKGQGPNTEAFF.

V and J are TRBV5-6 and TRBJ2-1; 8 nucleotides match TRBD1. The germline gives CDR1 SGHDT, CDR2 YYEEEE. The CDR3 length is 16 residues. The ends lost 0 bases at V and 3 bases at J; junction bases unmatched: 5. CDR3 sequence reads: CASSLAGTGYYNEQFF. CDR3 bases: TGTGCCAGCAGCTTGGCGGGGACAGGCTACTACAATGAGCAGTTCTTC.

In DNA form, the CDR3 reads TGTGCCAGCAGCCTCTCCCCGGGACTAGCGATGGGCGAGCAGTTCTTC. Its protein product is CASSLSPGLAMGEQFF. The rearrangement joins TRBV5-5 to TRBJ2-1; TRBD2 matches at 10 bases. The CDR3 loop spans 16 amino acids. V gave up 4 bases and J gave up 10 bases; unmatched junction bases: 14. The germline V gene has CDR1 SGHKS and CDR2 YYEKEE (reference sequence).

The chain employs TRBV5-1 and TRBJ2-2; 8 nucleotides agree with TRBD2. CDR1 and CDR2 from the germline V gene are SGHRS and YFSETQ. V lost 5 bases, J lost 1 base, and 4 bases stayed unmatched. The CDR3 runs 15 residues. CDR3 DNA: TGCGCCAGCAGTCCAGCGGGAGTGAACACCGGGGAGCTGTTTTTT. Amino acid sequence: CASSPAGVNTGELFF.

The chain is built from TRBV11-3 and TRBJ2-6; D is ambiguous. CDR3 length: 16 residues. V gave up 5 bases and J gave up 1 base, with 12 bases separating them. Germline values: CDR1 SGHNT, CDR2 YENEEA. CDR3 loop: CASSPPPGSGANVLTF. CDR3 in DNA: TGTGCCAGCAGCCCTCCCCCCGGGTCTGGGGCCAACGTCCTGACTTTC.